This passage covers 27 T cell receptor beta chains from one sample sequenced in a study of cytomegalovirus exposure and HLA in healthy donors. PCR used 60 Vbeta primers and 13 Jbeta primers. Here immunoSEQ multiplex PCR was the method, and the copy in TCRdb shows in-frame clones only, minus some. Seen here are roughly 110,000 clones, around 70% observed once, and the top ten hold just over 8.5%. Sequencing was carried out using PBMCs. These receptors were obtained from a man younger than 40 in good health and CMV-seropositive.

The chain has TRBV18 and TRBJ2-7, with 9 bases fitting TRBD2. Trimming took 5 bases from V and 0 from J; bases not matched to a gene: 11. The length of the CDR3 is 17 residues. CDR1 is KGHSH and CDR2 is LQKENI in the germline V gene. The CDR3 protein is CASSGPSSGRDSYEQYV. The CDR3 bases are TGTGCCAGCTCAGGCCCCAGTAGCGGGAGAGACTCCTACGAGCAGTACGTC.

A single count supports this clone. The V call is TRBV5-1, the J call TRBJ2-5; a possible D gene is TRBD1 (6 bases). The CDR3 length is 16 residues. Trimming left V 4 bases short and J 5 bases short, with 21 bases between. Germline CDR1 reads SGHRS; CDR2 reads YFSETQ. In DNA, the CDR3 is TGCGCCAGCAGCACCCTTCCGGGACAAGCAACGGAGACCCAGTACTTC. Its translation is CASSTLPGQATETQYF. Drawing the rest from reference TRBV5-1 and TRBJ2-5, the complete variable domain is KAGVTQTPRYLIKTRGQQVTLSCSPISGHRSVSWYQQTPGQGLQFLFEYFSETQRNKGNFPGRFSGRQFSNSRSEMNVSTLELGDSALYLCASSTLPGQATETQYFGPGTRLLVL.

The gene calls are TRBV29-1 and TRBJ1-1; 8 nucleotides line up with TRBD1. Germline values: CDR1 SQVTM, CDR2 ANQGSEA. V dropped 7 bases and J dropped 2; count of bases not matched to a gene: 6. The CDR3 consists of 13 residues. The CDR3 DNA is TGCAGCGGCATACAGGGGGGAAACACTGAAGCTTTCTTT. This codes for CSGIQGGNTEAFF. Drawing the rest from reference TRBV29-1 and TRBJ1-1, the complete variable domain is SAVISQKPSRDICQRGTSLTIQCQVDSQVTMMFWYRQQPGQSLTLIATANQGSEATYESGFVIDKFPISRPNLTFSTLTVSNMSPEDSSIYLCSGIQGGNTEAFFGQGTRLTVV.

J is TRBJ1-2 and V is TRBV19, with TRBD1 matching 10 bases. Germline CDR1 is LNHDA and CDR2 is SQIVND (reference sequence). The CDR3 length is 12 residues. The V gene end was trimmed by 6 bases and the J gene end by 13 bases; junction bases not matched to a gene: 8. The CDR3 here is CASSLRQGAGTF. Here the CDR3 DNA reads TGTGCCAGTAGCCTACGACAGGGGGCCGGCACCTTC.

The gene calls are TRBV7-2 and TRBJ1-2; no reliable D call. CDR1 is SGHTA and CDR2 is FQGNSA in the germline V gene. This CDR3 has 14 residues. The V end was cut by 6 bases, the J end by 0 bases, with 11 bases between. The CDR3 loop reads CASSFDGTNYGYTF. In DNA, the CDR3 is TGTGCCAGCAGTTTCGACGGGACTAACTATGGCTACACCTTC. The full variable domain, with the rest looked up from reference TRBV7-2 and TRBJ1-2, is GAGVSQSPSNKVTEKGKDVELRCDPISGHTALYWYRQSLGQGLEFLIYFQGNSAPDKSGLPSDRFSAERTGGSVSTLTIQRTQQEDSAVYLCASSFDGTNYGYTFGSGTRLTVV.

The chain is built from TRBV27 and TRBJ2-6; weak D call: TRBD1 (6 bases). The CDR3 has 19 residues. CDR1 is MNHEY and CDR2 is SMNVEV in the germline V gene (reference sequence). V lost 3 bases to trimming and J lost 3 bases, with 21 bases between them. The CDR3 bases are TGTGCCAGCAGTTTTTGGGGGCGGGCCATGCTCGGTGGGGCCAACGTCCTGACTTTC. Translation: CASSFWGRAMLGGANVLTF.

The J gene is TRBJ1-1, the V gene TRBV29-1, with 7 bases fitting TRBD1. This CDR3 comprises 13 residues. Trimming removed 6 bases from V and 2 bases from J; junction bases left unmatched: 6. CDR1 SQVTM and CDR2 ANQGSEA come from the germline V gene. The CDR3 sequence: CSVDRSRNTEAFF. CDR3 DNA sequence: TGCAGCGTGGACAGGTCTCGAAACACTGAAGCTTTCTTT.

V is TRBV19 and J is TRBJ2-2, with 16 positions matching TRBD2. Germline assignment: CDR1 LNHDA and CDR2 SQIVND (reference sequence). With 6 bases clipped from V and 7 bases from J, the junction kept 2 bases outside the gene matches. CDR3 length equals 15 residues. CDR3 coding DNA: TGTGCCAGTAGAGGGACTAGCGGGAGGGGCGGGGAGCTGTTTTTT. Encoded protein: CASRGTSGRGGELFF.

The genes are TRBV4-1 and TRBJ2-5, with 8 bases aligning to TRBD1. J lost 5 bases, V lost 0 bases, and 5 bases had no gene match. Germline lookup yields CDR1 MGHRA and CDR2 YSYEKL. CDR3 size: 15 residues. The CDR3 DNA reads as TGCGCCAGCAGCCAAGATCCAGGGGGCGTTGAGACCCAGTACTTC. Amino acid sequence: CASSQDPGGVETQYF.

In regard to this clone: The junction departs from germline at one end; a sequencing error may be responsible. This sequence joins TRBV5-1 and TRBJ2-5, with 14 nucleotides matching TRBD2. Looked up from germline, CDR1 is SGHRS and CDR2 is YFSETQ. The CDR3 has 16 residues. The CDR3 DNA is TGCGCCAGCAGCTTCACGACTAGCGGGGGGGAAGAGACCCCGTACTTC. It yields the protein CASSFTTSGGEETPYF. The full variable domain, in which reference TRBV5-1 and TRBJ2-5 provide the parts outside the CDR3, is KAGVTQTPRYLIKTRGQQVTLSCSPISGHRSVSWYQQTPGQGLQFLFEYFSETQRNKGNFPGRFSGRQFSNSRSEMNVSTLELGDSALYLCASSFTTSGGEETPYFGPGTRLLVL.

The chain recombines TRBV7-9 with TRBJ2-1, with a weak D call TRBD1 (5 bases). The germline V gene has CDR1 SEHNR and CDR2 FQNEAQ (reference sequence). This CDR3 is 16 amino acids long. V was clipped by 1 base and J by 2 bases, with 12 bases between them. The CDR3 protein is CASSLGATEAYNEQFF. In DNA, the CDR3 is TGTGCCAGCAGCTTAGGTGCGACAGAGGCCTACAATGAGCAGTTCTTC. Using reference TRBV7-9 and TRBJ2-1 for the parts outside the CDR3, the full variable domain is DTGVSQNPRHKITKRGQNVTFRCDPISEHNRLYWYRQTLGQGPEFLTYFQNEAQLEKSRLLSDRFSAERPKGSFSTLEIQRTEQGDSAMYLCASSLGATEAYNEQFFGPGTRLTVL.

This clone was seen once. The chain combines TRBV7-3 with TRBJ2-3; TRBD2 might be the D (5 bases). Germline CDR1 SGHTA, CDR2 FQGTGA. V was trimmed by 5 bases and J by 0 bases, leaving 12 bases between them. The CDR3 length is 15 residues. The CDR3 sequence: CASSQQRESTDTQYF. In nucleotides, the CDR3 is TGTGCCAGCAGCCAACAACGGGAAAGCACAGATACGCAGTATTTT.

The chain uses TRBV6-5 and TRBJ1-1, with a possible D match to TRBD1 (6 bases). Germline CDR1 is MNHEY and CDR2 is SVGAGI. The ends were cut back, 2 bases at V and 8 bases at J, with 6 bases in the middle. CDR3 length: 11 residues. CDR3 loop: CASSYQGEAFF. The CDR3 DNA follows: TGTGCCAGCAGTTACCAGGGGGAAGCTTTCTTT.

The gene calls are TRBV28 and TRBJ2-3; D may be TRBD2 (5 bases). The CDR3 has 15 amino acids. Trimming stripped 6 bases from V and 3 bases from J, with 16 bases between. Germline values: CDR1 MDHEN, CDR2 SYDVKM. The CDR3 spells CASSVKGPGTDTQYF. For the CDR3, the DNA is TGTGCCAGCAGCGTCAAAGGGCCGGGGACAGATACGCAGTATTTT.

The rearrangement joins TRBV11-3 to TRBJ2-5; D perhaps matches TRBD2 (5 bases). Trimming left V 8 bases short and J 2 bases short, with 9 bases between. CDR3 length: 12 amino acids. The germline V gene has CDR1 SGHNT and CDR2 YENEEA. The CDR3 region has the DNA TGTGCCAGCGGGAGTGGGCAAGAGACCCAGTACTTC. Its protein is CASGSGQETQYF.

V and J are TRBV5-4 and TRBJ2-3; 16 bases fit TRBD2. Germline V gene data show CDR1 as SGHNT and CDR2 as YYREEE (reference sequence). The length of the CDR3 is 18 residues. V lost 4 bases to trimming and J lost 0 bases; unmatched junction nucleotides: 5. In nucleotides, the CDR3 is TGTGCCAGCAGCCCCGGGACTAGCGGGGGGGTAAGCACAGATACGCAGTATTTT. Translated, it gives CASSPGTSGGVSTDTQYF.

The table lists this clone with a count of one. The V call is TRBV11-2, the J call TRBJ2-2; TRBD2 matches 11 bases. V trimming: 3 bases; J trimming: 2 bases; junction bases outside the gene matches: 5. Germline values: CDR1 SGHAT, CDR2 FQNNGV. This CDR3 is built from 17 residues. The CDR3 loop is CASSLLAGGPNTGELFF. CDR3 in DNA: TGTGCCAGCAGCTTGCTAGCGGGGGGCCCAAACACCGGGGAGCTGTTTTTT.

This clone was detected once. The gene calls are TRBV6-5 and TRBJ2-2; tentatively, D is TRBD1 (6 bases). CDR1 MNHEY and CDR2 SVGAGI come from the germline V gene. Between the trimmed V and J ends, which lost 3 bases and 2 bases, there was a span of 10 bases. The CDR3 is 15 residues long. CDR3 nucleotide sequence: TGTGCCAGCAGTTATGGGGGACACAACACCGGGGAGCTGTTTTTT. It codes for CASSYGGHNTGELFF.

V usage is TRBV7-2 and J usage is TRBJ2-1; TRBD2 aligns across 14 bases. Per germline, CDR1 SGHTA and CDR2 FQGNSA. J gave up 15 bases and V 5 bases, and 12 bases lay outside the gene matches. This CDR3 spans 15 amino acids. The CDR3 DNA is TGTGCCAGCAGCCCCCGACTAGCGGGAGGGTCGGGGCCGTTCTTC. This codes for CASSPRLAGGSGPFF.

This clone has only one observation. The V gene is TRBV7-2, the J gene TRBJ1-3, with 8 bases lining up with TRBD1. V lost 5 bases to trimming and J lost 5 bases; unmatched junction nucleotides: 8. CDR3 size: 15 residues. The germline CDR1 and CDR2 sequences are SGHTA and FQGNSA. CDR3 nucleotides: TGTGCCAGCAGCCCTAGGACAGGGCAAAGAAACACCATATATTTT. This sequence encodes CASSPRTGQRNTIYF.

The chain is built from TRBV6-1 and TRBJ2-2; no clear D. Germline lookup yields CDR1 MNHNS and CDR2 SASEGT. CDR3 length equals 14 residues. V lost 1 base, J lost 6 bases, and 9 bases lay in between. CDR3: CASSEGISAGELFF. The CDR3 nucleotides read TGTGCCAGCAGTGAAGGTATTTCTGCCGGGGAGCTGTTTTTT.

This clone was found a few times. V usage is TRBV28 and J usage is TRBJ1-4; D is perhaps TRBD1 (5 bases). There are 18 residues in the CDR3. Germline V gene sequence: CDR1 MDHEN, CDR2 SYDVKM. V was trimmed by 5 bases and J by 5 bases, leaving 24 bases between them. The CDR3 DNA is TGTGCCAGCAGTACATTAGCTGTAAGACAGACCCTAAATGAAAAACTGTTTTTT. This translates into CASSTLAVRQTLNEKLFF. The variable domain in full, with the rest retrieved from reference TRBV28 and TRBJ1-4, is DVKVTQSSRYLVKRTGEKVFLECVQDMDHENMFWYRQDPGLGLRLIYFSYDVKMKEKGDIPEGYSVSREKKERFSLILESASTNQTSMYLCASSTLAVRQTLNEKLFFGSGTQLSVL.

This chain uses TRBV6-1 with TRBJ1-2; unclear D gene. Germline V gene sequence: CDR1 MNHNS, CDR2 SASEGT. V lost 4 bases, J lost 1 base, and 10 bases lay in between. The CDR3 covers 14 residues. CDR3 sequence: CASSGELFNYGYTF. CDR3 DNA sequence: TGTGCCAGCAGTGGCGAATTGTTTAACTATGGCTACACCTTC.

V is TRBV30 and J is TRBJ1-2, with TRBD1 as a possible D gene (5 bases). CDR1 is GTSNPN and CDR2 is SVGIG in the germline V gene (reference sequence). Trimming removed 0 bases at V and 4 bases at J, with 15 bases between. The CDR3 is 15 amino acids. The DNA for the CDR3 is TGTGCCTGGAGTGTATCCGGGGGGGGACGCTATGGCTACACCTTC. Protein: CAWSVSGGGRYGYTF. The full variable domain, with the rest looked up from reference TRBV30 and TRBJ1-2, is SQTIHQWPATLVQPVGSPLSLECTVEGTSNPNLYWYRQAAGRGLQLLFYSVGIGQISSEVPQNLSASRPQDRQFILSSKKLLLSDSGFYLCAWSVSGGGRYGYTFGSGTRLTVV.

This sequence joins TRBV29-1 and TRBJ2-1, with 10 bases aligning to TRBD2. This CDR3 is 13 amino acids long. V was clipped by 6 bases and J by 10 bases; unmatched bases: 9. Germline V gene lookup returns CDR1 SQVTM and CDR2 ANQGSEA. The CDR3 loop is CSVTASGGNEQFF. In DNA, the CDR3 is TGCAGCGTGACGGCTAGCGGGGGCAACGAGCAGTTCTTC.

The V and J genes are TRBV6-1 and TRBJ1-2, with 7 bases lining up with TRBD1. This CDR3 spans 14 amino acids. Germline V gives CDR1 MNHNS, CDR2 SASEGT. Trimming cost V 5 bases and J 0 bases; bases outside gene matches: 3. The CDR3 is CASSTGTANYGYTF. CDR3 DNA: TGTGCCAGCAGTACCGGGACAGCTAACTATGGCTACACCTTC.

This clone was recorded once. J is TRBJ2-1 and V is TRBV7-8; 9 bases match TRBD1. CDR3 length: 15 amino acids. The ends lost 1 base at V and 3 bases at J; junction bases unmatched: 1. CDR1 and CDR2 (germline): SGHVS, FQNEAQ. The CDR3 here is CASSLGQGGYNEQFF. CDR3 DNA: TGTGCCAGCAGCTTAGGACAGGGGGGCTACAATGAGCAGTTCTTC.